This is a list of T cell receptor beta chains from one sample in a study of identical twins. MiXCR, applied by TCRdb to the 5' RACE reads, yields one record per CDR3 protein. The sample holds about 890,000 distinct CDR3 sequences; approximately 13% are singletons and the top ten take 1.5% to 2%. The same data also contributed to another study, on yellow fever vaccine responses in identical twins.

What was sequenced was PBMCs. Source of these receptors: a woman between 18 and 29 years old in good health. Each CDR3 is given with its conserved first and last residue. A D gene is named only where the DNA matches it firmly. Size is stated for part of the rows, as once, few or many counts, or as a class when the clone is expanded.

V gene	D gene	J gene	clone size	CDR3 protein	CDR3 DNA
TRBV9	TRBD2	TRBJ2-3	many	CASSVNIAGATDTQYF	TGTGCCAGCAGCGTAAATATAGCGGGAGCCACAGATACGCAGTATTTT
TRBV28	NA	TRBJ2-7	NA	CASDTGWNEQYF	TGTGCCAGCGATACAGGGTGGAACGAGCAGTACTTC
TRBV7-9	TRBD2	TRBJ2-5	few	CASSLSGSGLGTQYF	TGTGCCAGCAGCTTGAGCGGGAGCGGTTTAGGGACCCAGTACTTC
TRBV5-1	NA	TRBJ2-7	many	CASSPKGQPYEQYF	TGCGCCAGCAGCCCGAAAGGACAGCCCTACGAGCAGTACTTC
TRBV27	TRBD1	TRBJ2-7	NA	CASRGTGESSYEQYF	TGTGCCAGCAGAGGGACAGGCGAGAGCTCCTACGAGCAGTACTTC
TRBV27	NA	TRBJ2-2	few	CASSLSGRELFF	TGTGCCAGCAGTTTATCGGGGCGGGAGCTGTTTTTT
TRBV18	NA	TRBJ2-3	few	CASSPMAGTDTQYF	TGTGCCAGCTCACCAATGGCTGGCACAGATACGCAGTATTTT
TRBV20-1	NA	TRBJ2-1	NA	CSAGVRGTHNNEQFF	TGCAGTGCCGGGGTCCGGGGGACTCACAACAATGAGCAGTTCTTC
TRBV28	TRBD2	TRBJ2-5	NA	CASSLVLAGQETQYF	TGTGCCAGCAGTTTAGTACTAGCGGGGCAAGAGACCCAGTACTTC
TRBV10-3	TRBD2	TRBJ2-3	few	CAISDGGRAPDTQYF	TGTGCCATCAGTGATGGTGGGAGGGCCCCAGATACGCAGTATTTT
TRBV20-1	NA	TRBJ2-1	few	CSASRGTFYNEQFF	TGCAGTGCTAGTCGCGGGACTTTTTACAATGAGCAGTTCTTC
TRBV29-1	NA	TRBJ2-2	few	CSAQGYTGELFF	TGCAGCGCCCAGGGGTACACCGGGGAGCTGTTTTTT
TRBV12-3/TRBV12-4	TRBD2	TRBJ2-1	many	CASKTSGVLYYNEQFF	TGTGCCAGCAAGACTAGCGGGGTGTTATACTACAATGAGCAGTTCTTC
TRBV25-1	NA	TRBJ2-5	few	CASSEGARETQYF	TGTGCCAGCAGTGAAGGCGCGAGGGAGACCCAGTACTTC
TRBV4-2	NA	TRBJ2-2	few	CASSQAVVRGETGELFF	TGTGCCAGCAGCCAAGCCGTTGTCAGGGGGGAAACCGGGGAGCTGTTTTTT
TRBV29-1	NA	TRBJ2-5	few	CSVGSVGNQETQYF	TGCAGCGTTGGAAGTGTCGGAAACCAAGAGACCCAGTACTTC
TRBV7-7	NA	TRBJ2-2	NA	CASSLLRRDVKAGELFF	TGTGCCAGCAGCCTTCTTCGCCGCGATGTGAAGGCCGGGGAGCTGTTTTTT
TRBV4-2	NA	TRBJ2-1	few	CASASSWLKFF	TGTGCCAGTGCGTCTAGCTGGCTTAAGTTCTTC
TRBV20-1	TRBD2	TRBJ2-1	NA	CSGGTSGRRYWNEQFF	TGCAGTGGCGGGACTAGCGGGAGGAGGTATTGGAATGAGCAGTTCTTC
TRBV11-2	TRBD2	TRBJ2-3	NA	CASSSGGRGESTDTQYF	TGTGCCAGCAGCTCAGGAGGGCGGGGGGAAAGTACAGATACGCAGTATTTT
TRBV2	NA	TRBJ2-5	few	CASSGDFQETQYF	TGTGCCAGCAGTGGTGACTTCCAAGAGACCCAGTACTTC
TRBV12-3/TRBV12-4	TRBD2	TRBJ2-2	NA	CASSQGGGSTTGELFF	TGTGCCAGCAGTCAAGGCGGGGGTTCGACAACCGGGGAGCTGTTTTTT
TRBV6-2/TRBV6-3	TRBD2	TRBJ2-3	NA	CASSTQRGRTDTQYF	TGTGCCAGCAGTACCCAGCGGGGCCGGACAGATACGCAGTATTTT